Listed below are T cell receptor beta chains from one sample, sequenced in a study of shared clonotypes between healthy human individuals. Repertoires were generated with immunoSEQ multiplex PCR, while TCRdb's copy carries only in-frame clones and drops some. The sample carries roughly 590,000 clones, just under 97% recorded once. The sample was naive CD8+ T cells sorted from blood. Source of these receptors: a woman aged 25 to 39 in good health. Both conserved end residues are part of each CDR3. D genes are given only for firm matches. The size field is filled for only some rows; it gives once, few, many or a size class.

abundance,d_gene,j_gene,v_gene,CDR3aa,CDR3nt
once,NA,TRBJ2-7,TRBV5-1,CASSLTGNYEQYF,TGCGCCAGCAGCTTGACAGGGAACTACGAGCAGTACTTC
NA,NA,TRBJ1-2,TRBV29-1,CSVDGGYGYTF,TGCAGCGTTGACGGGGGTTATGGCTACACCTTC
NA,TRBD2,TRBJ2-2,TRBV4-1,CASSQGLAKTGELFF,TGCGCCAGCAGCCAAGGACTAGCGAAGACCGGGGAGCTGTTTTTT
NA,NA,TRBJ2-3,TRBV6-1,CASSEAGDLRGDTQYF,TGTGCCAGCAGTGAAGCGGGGGACCTTAGGGGTGATACGCAGTATTTT
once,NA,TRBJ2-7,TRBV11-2,CASSLGGDRAYEQYF,TGTGCCAGCAGCTTAGGGGGGGACAGAGCCTACGAGCAGTACTTC
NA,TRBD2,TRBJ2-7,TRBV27,CASTPSGSSYEQYF,TGTGCCAGCACCCCTAGCGGAAGCTCCTACGAGCAGTACTTC
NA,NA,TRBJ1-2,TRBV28,CASSLLLGARGHGYTF,TGTGCCAGCAGTTTATTACTCGGGGCCAGGGGCCATGGCTACACCTTC
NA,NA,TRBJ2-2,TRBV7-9,CASSSRDSNTGELFF,TGTGCCAGCAGCTCCCGGGACTCCAACACCGGGGAGCTGTTTTTT
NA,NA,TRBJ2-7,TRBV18,CASSPRTARTYEQYF,TGTGCCAGCTCACCAAGGACAGCGCGTACCTACGAGCAGTACTTC
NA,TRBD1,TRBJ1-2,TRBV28,CASSFGTGGYGYTF,TGTGCCAGCAGTTTTGGAACAGGGGGGTATGGCTACACCTTC
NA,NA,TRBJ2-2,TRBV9,CASSVARRGTGELFF,TGTGCCAGCAGCGTAGCTCGACGAGGGACCGGGGAGCTGTTTTTT
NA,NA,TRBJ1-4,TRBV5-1,CASSLDPTNEKLFF,TGCGCCAGCAGCTTGGACCCAACTAATGAAAAACTGTTTTTT
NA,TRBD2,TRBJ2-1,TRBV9,CASSGPGRAFGGEQFF,TGTGCCAGCAGCGGACCCGGGAGGGCCTTCGGTGGAGAGCAGTTCTTC
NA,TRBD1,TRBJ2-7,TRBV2,CASSAGQGHDIYEQYF,TGTGCCAGCAGTGCGGGACAGGGCCACGATATCTACGAGCAGTACTTC
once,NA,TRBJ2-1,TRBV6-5,CASGGGLYNEQFF,TGTGCCAGCGGAGGGGGGCTGTACAATGAGCAGTTCTTC
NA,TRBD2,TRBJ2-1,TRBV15,CATSRDRAGRGEQFF,TGTGCCACCAGCAGAGATCGAGCGGGACGGGGTGAGCAGTTCTTC
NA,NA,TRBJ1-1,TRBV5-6,CASSLRRSGVIMNTEAFF,TGTGCCAGCAGCTTGCGTCGATCCGGGGTAATAATGAACACTGAAGCTTTCTTT
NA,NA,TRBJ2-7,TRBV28,CACSGTPSYEQYF,TGTGCCTGCTCCGGGACCCCCTCCTACGAGCAGTACTTC
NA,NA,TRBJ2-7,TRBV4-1,CASSQFPGPSYEQYF,TGCGCCAGCAGCCAATTTCCGGGACCCTCCTACGAGCAGTACTTC
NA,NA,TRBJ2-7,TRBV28,CASNPTRGKEAYEQYF,TGTGCCAGCAACCCCACTCGGGGGAAAGAAGCCTACGAGCAGTACTTC
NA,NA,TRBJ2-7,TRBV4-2,CASSPLQAASDYEQYF,TGTGCCAGCAGCCCCTTACAGGCGGCTAGCGACTACGAGCAGTACTTC
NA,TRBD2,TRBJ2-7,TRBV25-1,CASSEFSGAYEQYF,TGTGCCAGCAGTGAATTTAGCGGGGCCTACGAGCAGTACTTC
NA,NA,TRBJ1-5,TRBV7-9,CASSPDTRHQPQHF,TGTGCCAGCAGCCCAGACACTCGGCATCAGCCCCAGCATTTT
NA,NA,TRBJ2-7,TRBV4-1,CASSPFPDSPYEQYF,TGCGCCAGCAGCCCCTTCCCCGACTCTCCCTACGAGCAGTACTTC
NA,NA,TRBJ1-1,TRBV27,CASSLGIQGLGTEAFF,TGTGCCAGCAGTTTAGGGATCCAGGGTCTTGGCACTGAAGCTTTCTTT
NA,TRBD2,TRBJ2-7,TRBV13,CASSLETSGTYEQYF,TGTGCCAGCAGCTTAGAGACTAGCGGTACCTACGAGCAGTACTTC
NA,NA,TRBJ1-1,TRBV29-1,CSVGPSGGTEAFF,TGCAGCGTTGGGCCGTCGGGAGGCACTGAAGCTTTCTTT
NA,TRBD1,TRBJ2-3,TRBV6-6,CASSSGQGGTDTQYF,TGTGCCAGCAGTTCAGGACAGGGAGGCACAGATACGCAGTATTTT
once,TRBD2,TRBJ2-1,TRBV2,CARTAGTSGRGPYNEQFF,TGTGCCAGAACCGCCGGGACTAGCGGGAGAGGGCCCTACAATGAGCAGTTCTTC
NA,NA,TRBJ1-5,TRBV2,CASSDGPQPQHF,TGTGCCAGCAGTGACGGTCCCCAGCCCCAGCATTTT
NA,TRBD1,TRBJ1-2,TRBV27,CASSPGTGLGYTF,TGTGCCAGCAGTCCCGGGACAGGGCTAGGCTACACCTTC
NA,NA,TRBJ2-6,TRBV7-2,CASSFTGFGANVLTF,TGTGCCAGCAGCTTCACAGGGTTTGGGGCCAACGTCCTGACTTTC
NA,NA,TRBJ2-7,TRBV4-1,CASSQADTQTYEQYF,TGCGCCAGCAGCCAGGCCGACACACAAACTTACGAGCAGTACTTC
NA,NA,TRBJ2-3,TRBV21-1,CASSKEARGRGTQYF,TGTGCCAGCAGCAAAGAGGCCCGGGGACGCGGTACGCAGTATTTT
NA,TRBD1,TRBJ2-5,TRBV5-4,CASSLRDRQETQYF,TGTGCCAGCAGCTTGAGGGACAGACAAGAGACCCAGTACTTC
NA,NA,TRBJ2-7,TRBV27,CASSLTYLNEQYF,TGTGCCAGCAGTTTAACTTACCTTAACGAGCAGTACTTC
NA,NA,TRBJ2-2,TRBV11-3,CASSLGRTFTGELFF,TGTGCCAGCAGCTTAGGGAGGACGTTCACCGGGGAGCTGTTTTTT
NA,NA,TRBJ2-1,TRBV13,CASRPLPTQSHNEQFF,TGTGCCAGCAGGCCCCTCCCCACCCAATCCCACAATGAGCAGTTCTTC
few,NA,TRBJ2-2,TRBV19,CASSIGTGELFF,TGTGCCAGTAGTATAGGCACCGGGGAGCTGTTTTTT
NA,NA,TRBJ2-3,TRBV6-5,CATTAARTDTQYF,TGTGCCACCACCGCGGCCCGGACAGATACGCAGTATTTT
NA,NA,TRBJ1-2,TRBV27,CASSLLPQGFYGYTF,TGTGCCAGCAGTTTATTGCCGCAGGGATTCTATGGCTACACCTTC